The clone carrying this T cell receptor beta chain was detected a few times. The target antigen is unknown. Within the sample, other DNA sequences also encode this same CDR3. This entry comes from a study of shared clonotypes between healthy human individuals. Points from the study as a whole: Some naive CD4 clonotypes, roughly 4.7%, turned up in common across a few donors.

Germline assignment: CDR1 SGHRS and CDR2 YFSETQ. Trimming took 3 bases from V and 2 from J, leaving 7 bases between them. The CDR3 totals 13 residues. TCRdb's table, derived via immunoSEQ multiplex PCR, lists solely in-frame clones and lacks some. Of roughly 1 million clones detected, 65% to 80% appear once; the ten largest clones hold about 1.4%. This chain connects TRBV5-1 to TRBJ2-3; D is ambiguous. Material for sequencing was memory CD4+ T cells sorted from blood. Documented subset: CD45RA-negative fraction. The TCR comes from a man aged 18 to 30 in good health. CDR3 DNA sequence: TGCGCCAGCAGCTCTGAGCCCACAGATACGCAGTATTTT. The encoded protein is CASSSEPTDTQYF. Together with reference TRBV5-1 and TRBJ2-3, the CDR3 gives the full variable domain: KAGVTQTPRYLIKTRGQQVTLSCSPISGHRSVSWYQQTPGQGLQFLFEYFSETQRNKGNFPGRFSGRQFSNSRSEMNVSTLELGDSALYLCASSSEPTDTQYFGPGTRLTVL.